These T cell receptor beta chains were read from a single sample in a study of cytomegalovirus exposure and HLA in healthy donors. Sequencing used immunoSEQ multiplex PCR; TCRdb keeps in-frame clones, though not all of them. In the table there are 200,000 or so clones, roughly 80% of which are singletons. The sequencing input was PBMCs. These receptor sequences come from a woman between 45 and 65 years old in good health and CMV-seropositive. CDR3s include the opening cysteine and the closing phenylalanine or tryptophan. The D gene is left open where the match is weak. For some rows the clone size is stated as once, few or many, or as a class when expanded; others skip it.

>TRBJ2-5|NA|NA|13|TRBV5-1
TGCGCCAGCAGCTTGCCAAGCGGAGAGACCCAGTACTTC
CASSLPSGETQYF
>TRBJ2-7|NA|NA|12|TRBV28
TGTGCCAGCAGTCCTTCAGCTCAGGGGCAGTACTTC
CASSPSAQGQYF
>TRBJ1-5|NA|NA|15|TRBV15
TGTGCCACCAGCAGAGTAGGGGCCGGGGGTCAGCCCCAGCATTTT
CATSRVGAGGQPQHF
>TRBJ1-1|NA|NA|12|TRBV29-1
TGCAGCGCCGGGGTAGGGGGCACTGAAGCTTTCTTT
CSAGVGGTEAFF
>TRBJ1-2|TRBD1|NA|14|TRBV5-4
TGTGCCAGCAGAACGCAGGGGGCGCATGATGGCTACACCTTC
CASRTQGAHDGYTF
>TRBJ2-5|NA|NA|11|TRBV11-3
TGTGCCAGCAGCTTCGGGGAGACCCAGTACTTC
CASSFGETQYF
>TRBJ1-1|NA|NA|13|TRBV7-9
TGTGCCAGCTCTTGGGGAGGCCAAGGGGTGGCTTTCTTT
CASSWGGQGVAFF
>TRBJ1-5|TRBD1|NA|17|TRBV28
TGTGCCAGCAGTCGTACCTGGGGACAGGGGGCGGATCAGCCCCAGCATTTT
CASSRTWGQGADQPQHF
>TRBJ2-1|TRBD2|NA|14|TRBV7-8
TGTGCCAGCAGCTTAAGCGCGGGAGGCTATGAGCAGTTCTTC
CASSLSAGGYEQFF
>TRBJ2-7|NA|once|15|TRBV28
TGTGCCAGCAGTTTACTGGGGCAGCCCTTATACGAGCAGTACTTC
CASSLLGQPLYEQYF
>TRBJ2-7|NA|NA|12|TRBV7-9
TGTGCGGGGGCGGGAGCCCAGTACGAGCAGTACTTC
CAGAGAQYEQYF
>TRBJ2-1|NA|NA|14|TRBV11-3
TGTGCCAGCAGCCTACGGGAGTCCTACAATGAGCAGTTCTTC
CASSLRESYNEQFF